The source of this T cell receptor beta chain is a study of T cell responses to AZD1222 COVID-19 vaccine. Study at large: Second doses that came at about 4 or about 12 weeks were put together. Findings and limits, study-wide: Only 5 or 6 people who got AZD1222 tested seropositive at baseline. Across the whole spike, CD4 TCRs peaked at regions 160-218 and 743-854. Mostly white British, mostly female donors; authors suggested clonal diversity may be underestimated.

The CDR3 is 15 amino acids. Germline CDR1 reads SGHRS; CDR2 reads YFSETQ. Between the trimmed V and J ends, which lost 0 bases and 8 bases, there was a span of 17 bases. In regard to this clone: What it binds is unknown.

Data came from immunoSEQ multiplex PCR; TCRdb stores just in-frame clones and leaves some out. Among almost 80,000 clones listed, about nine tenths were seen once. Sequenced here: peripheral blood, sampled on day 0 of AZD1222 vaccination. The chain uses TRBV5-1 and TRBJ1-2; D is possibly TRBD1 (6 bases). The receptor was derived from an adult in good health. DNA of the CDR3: TGCGCCAGCAGCTTGGAGGGGGGACGCCTAGGAGGCTACACCTTC. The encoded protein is CASSLEGGRLGGYTF.